One sample yielded the 15 T cell receptor beta chains listed below, sequenced in a study of blood T cells in healthy people across ages (dated by TCRdb to the mid-2010s). The library came from 5' RACE. The run used an Illumina HiSeq 2500. A second about 7 to 12 cycle PCR used a sample-barcoded 5' primer and a J-beta primer mix. The raw public data were reprocessed by TCRdb itself: fastp quality trimming at Q25, MiXCR clonotype calling, in-frame beta chains only. When rows share a CDR3 protein, they turn into one entry using the most common DNA and genes. This sample lists hundreds of thousands of distinct CDR3 sequences; 40% to 45% were detected once. Roughly 20% of the sample rests with the top ten. What was sequenced was blood. The receptors were sampled from a woman aged 60-70 years in good health.

The rearrangement uses TRBV7-2 and TRBJ2-5; TRBD2 agrees at 9 bases. The CDR3 runs 16 residues. Trimming took 1 base from V and 13 from J; bases not matched to a gene: 16. From germline, CDR1 is SGHTA and CDR2 FQGNSA. The CDR3 coding sequence is TGTGCCAGCAGCTTAGTAACCGGCGGGAGGGCCTCCGAGCTGTACTTC. The encoded protein is CASSLVTGGRASELYF.

With regard to this clonotype: Possible read error: a much larger clone is one base away. The chain links TRBV7-2 to TRBJ2-3; D is uncertain. Per the germline V gene, CDR1 is SGHTA and CDR2 is FQGNSA. The CDR3 is 14 amino acids. CDR3: CASSLAVPTDTRYF. The CDR3 DNA follows: TGTGCCAGCAGCTTAGCGGTGCCAACAGATACGCGGTATTTT.

The rearrangement joins TRBV20-1 to TRBJ1-5; D not resolved. The CDR3 is 15 amino acids. Germline CDR1 DFQATT, CDR2 SNEGSKA (reference sequence). Trimming took off 6 bases at V and 6 bases at J, with 21 bases between the two ends. As DNA, the CDR3 is TGCAGTGCCCTCATCCCAGAGGGATCTAGTCAGCCCCAGCATTTT. Amino acid sequence: CSALIPEGSSQPQHF.

The chain combines TRBV20-1 with TRBJ2-3; 8 bases agree with TRBD1. Looked up from germline, CDR1 is DFQATT and CDR2 is SNEGSKA (reference sequence). V lost 4 bases, J lost 5 bases, and 11 bases stayed unmatched. CDR3 size: 15 residues. CDR3 DNA sequence: TGCAGTGCTAAATTGACAGGGGCGCTTAGAGATACGCAGTATTTT. Amino acids: CSAKLTGALRDTQYF.

The rearrangement joins TRBV4-2 to TRBJ2-5; 7 nucleotides match TRBD2. Per germline, CDR1 LGHNA and CDR2 YNFKEQ. The CDR3 loop spans 15 amino acids. The trim removed 0 bases at V and 3 bases at J, leaving 4 bases unmatched. CDR3 residues: CASSQDSAGEETQYF. In DNA, the CDR3 is TGTGCCAGCAGCCAAGATTCTGCGGGGGAAGAGACCCAGTACTTC.

There are many counts of this clonotype. The chain joins TRBV28 to TRBJ2-1, with 7 bases matching TRBD1. Unmatched junction bases numbered 10, after V lost 6 bases and J lost 5 bases. This CDR3 region has 15 residues. Germline V gene data show CDR1 as MDHEN and CDR2 as SYDVKM. The CDR3 here is CASSPVGTADNEQFF. The CDR3 DNA reads TGTGCCAGCAGCCCTGTCGGGACAGCCGACAATGAGCAGTTCTTC.

The table lists this clonotype with many counts. The chain has TRBV20-1 and TRBJ2-1; TRBD2 matches 7 bases. The CDR3 is made up of 14 amino acids. V lost 6 bases and J lost 6; bases outside the gene matches: 11. Germline CDR1 and CDR2: DFQATT and SNEGSKA (reference sequence). The CDR3 loop is CSATQRGSSNEQFF. The CDR3 bases are TGCAGTGCCACCCAGCGGGGCTCTTCCAATGAGCAGTTCTTC.

The rearrangement links TRBV7-6 to TRBJ2-1, with 7 bases fitting TRBD2. Per the germline V gene, CDR1 is SGHVS and CDR2 is FNYEAQ. This CDR3 region has 15 residues. J was trimmed by 0 bases and V by 5 bases; bases with no gene match: 4. The CDR3, as DNA: TGTGCCAGCAGCACCCGGACTAGCTCCTACAATGAGCAGTTCTTC. Translating it yields CASSTRTSSYNEQFF.

The chain combines TRBV20-1 with TRBJ1-2; possible D gene TRBD1, 5 bases. The CDR3 extends over 12 amino acids. V lost 4 bases to trimming and J lost 4 bases, with 10 bases between them. Germline CDR1 DFQATT, CDR2 SNEGSKA (reference sequence). The CDR3 loop reads CSATKGLYGYTF. In DNA, the CDR3 is TGCAGTGCTACTAAGGGGCTCTATGGCTACACCTTC.

The chain recombines TRBV20-1 with TRBJ2-1, with 7 bases fitting TRBD2. The CDR3 sequence is 14 residues long. The ends lost 3 bases at V and 6 bases at J; junction bases unmatched: 8. The germline V gene encodes CDR1 DFQATT and CDR2 SNEGSKA (reference sequence). The CDR3 protein is CSARWGEGLNEQFF. The CDR3 DNA reads TGCAGTGCTAGGTGGGGGGAGGGCCTCAATGAGCAGTTCTTC.

This clonotype was counted between two and nine times. J is TRBJ1-2 and V is TRBV7-6; the match to TRBD1 covers 8 bases. V lost 5 bases, J lost 4 bases, and 6 bases stayed unmatched. The germline V gene has CDR1 SGHVS and CDR2 FNYEAQ. The CDR3 is 14 residues long. The CDR3 spells CASSPGDRPYGYTF. CDR3 nucleotide sequence: TGTGCCAGCAGCCCAGGGGACAGGCCCTATGGCTACACCTTC.

Points on this clonotype: This could be a read error, since a much larger clone is one nucleotide away. The rearrangement links TRBV4-3 to TRBJ2-3; D gene ambiguous. Germline lookup yields CDR1 LGHNA and CDR2 YSLEER. CDR3 size: 16 residues. CDR3 residues: CASSQEQGPDTETQYF. CDR3 nucleotide sequence: TGCGCCAGCAGCCAAGAACAAGGCCCTGACACAGAGACGCAGTATTTT.

The rearrangement joins TRBV12-3 or TRBV12-4 to TRBJ2-3; D gene uncertain. V was pared by 6 bases and J by 0 bases, with 10 bases between. CDR3 length equals 14 residues. CDR3 region: CASSPKTSTDTQYF. CDR3 bases: TGTGCCAGCAGCCCTAAAACTAGCACAGATACGCAGTATTTT.

The chain links TRBV19 to TRBJ1-2; D uncertain. Germline values: CDR1 LNHDA, CDR2 SQIVND (reference sequence). The CDR3 has 13 amino acids. Trimming left V 1 base short and J 7 bases short, with 10 bases between. The CDR3 sequence: CASSIGRSRGYTF. The CDR3 DNA follows: TGTGCCAGTAGTATAGGCAGGAGTCGTGGCTACACCTTC.

Worth noting for this clonotype: A read error is possible here, since a much larger clone lies one base away. The rearrangement links TRBV5-6 to TRBJ2-5; no clear D. Germline CDR1 and CDR2: SGHDT and YYEEEE. The CDR3 totals 16 residues. The CDR3 coding sequence is TGTGCCAGGAGCTTGGACGTCAGCTTGTACCAAGAGACCCAGTACTTC. It is translated as CARSLDVSLYQETQYF. The variable domain in full, completed from reference TRBV5-6 and TRBJ2-5, reads DAGVTQSPTHLIKTRGQQVTLRCSPKSGHDTVSWYQQALGQGPQFIFQYYEEEERQRGNFPDRFSGHQFPNYSSELNVNALLLGDSALYLCARSLDVSLYQETQYFGPGTRLLVL.